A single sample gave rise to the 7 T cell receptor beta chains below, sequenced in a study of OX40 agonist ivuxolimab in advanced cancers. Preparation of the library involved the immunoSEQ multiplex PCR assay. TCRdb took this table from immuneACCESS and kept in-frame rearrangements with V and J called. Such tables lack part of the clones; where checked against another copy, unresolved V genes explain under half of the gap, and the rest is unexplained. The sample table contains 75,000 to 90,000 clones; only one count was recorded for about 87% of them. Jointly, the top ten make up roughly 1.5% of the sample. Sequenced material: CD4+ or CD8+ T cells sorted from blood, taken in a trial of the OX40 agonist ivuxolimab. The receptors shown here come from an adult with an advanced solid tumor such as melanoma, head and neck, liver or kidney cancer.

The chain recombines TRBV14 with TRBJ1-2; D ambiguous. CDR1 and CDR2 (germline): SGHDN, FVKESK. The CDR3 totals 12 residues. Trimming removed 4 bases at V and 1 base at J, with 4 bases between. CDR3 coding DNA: TGTGCCAGCAGCCCAGATAACTATGGCTACACCTTC. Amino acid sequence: CASSPDNYGYTF. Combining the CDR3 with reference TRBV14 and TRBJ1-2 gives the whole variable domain EAGVTQFPSHSVIEKGQTVTLRCDPISGHDNLYWYRRVMGKEIKFLLHFVKESKQDESGMPNNRFLAERTGGTYSTLKVQPAELEDSGVYFCASSPDNYGYTFGSGTRLTVV.

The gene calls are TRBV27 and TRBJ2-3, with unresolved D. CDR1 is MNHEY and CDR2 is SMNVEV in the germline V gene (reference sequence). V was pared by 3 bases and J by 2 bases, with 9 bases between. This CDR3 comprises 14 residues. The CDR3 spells CASSLSSFTDTQYF. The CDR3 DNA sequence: TGTGCCAGCAGTTTGAGCAGTTTCACAGATACGCAGTATTTT.

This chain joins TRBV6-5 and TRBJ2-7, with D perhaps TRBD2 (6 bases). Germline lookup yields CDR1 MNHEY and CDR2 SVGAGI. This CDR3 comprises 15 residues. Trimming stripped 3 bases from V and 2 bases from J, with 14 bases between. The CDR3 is CASSYRPGVTYEQYF. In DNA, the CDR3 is TGTGCCAGCAGTTATCGTCCGGGAGTGACCTACGAGCAGTACTTC.

The CDR3 nucleotides are TGTGCCAGCAGCCAAGACGGGAACACTGAAGCTTTCTTT. Translation: CASSQDGNTEAFF. This chain joins TRBV7-9 and TRBJ1-1, with D unresolved. Per the germline V gene, CDR1 is SEHNR and CDR2 is FQNEAQ (reference sequence). Trimming cost V 5 bases and J 1 base, with 8 bases left between them. CDR3 length: 13 residues.

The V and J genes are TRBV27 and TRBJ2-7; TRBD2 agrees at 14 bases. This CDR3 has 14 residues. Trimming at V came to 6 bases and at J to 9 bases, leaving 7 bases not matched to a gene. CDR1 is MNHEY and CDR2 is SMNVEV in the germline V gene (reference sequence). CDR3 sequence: CASSPGLAGGSQYF. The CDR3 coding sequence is TGTGCCAGCAGCCCCGGACTAGCGGGAGGTTCGCAGTACTTC.

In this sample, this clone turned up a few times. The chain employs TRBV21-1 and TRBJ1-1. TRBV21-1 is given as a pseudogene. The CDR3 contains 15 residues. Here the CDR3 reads CASSKVAGTNTEAFF. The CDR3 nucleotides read TGTGCCAGCAGCAAAGTGGCCGGGACTAACACTGAAGCTTTCTTT.

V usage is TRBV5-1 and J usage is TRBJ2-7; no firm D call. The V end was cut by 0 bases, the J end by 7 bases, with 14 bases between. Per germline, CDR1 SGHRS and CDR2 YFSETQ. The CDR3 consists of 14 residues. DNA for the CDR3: TGCGCCAGCAGCTTGGAACAGTCGGTAGGGGAGCAGTACTTC. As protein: CASSLEQSVGEQYF. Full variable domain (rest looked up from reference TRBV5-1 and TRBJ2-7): KAGVTQTPRYLIKTRGQQVTLSCSPISGHRSVSWYQQTPGQGLQFLFEYFSETQRNKGNFPGRFSGRQFSNSRSEMNVSTLELGDSALYLCASSLEQSVGEQYFGPGTRLTVT.